The present TCR beta chain was sequenced within a study of blood T cell repertoires in COVID-19. Study summary: COVID-19 samples, acute and convalescent, were from the United States, Italy and Spain. The cDNA or gDNA used as material had been derived from T cells, B-cell-depleted T cells, or PBMCs.

Original methodology: The assay estimated nucleated cells by amplifying reference gene primers. The data were produced by immunoSEQ multiplex PCR, yet TCRdb's version contains in-frame clones alone and is incomplete. Clonal size and the V and J genes are those of that table, whereas D and trimming came from the DNA. Of approximately 100,000 clones listed, roughly 80% are singletons. The CDR3 runs to 16 residues. CDR1 is MNHEY and CDR2 is SVGAGI in the germline V gene. Trimming took off 0 bases at V and 4 bases at J, with 12 bases between the two ends. The rearrangement uses TRBV6-5 and TRBJ2-2; D remains ambiguous. Sequencing was performed on peripheral blood. The sequence derives from a man in his fifties or sixties with acute or convalescent COVID-19. DNA for the CDR3: TGTGCCAGCAGTTACTCGGCGGATCTGATCACCGGGGAGCTGTTTTTT. Translating it yields CASSYSADLITGELFF.